What follows is one TCR beta chain and its context. Its target is not known. Punch biopsies of lesional scalp, plus peripheral blood, were taken from alopecia areata patients. Extracted RNA was reverse transcribed into cDNA, the sequencing template. TCRdb's table, derived via immunoSEQ multiplex PCR, lists solely in-frame clones and lacks some. Altogether roughly 170,000 clones are present, around 60% being singletons, with the ten largest covering roughly 14%. The V segment lost 9 bases and the J segment 2 bases; nucleotides outside the gene matches: 11. The CDR3 sequence is 15 residues long. Germline V lookup: CDR1 MGHDK, CDR2 SYGVNS. This specimen comes from a study of CD8+ T cells in alopecia areata. Study-level background: The drug, oral tofacitinib, was given to treated patients at 5 to 10 mg twice daily. Study findings and constraints: Besides other cells, scalp samples also yield sequences of resident alphabeta T cells from normal skin.

The sequence came from a human donor with alopecia areata. The sample was CD4+ T cells sorted from blood, taken at week 0. This chain uses TRBV25-1 with TRBJ2-3, with TRBD2 identical over 7 bases. In nucleotides, the CDR3 is TGTGCCAGGAGACGGGGGGAACATAACACAGATACGCAGTATTTT. It yields the protein CARRRGEHNTDTQYF. Drawing the rest from reference TRBV25-1 and TRBJ2-3, the complete variable domain is EADIYQTPRYLVIGTGKKITLECSQTMGHDKMYWYQQDPGMELHLIHYSYGVNSTEKGDLSSESTVSRIRTEHFPLTLESARPSHTSQYLCARRRGEHNTDTQYFGPGTRLTVL.